This entry lists 11 T cell receptor beta chains sequenced from one sample in a study of Ad26.COV2.S vaccination and SARS-CoV-2 variants. As for treatment: some 19 received Ad26.COV2.S at low or high dose, single or two shots; several received placebo; per-sample allocation not given. Day 63 after the first injection of vaccine or placebo was the sampling time. Sequenced by immunoSEQ multiplex PCR; TCRdb stores in-frame clones only, minus some. The sample contains about 480,000 clones, roughly 85% of which appear only once. Sequencing was performed on peripheral blood, taken in a trial of Ad26.COV2.S vaccine versus placebo. The receptors shown here come from a person aged 18-60 years who received the Ad26.COV2.S COVID-19 vaccine or a placebo.

This rearrangement joins TRBV7-9 to TRBJ2-6, with D unresolved. The germline V gene encodes CDR1 SEHNR and CDR2 FQNEAQ (reference sequence). The CDR3 has 16 residues. V was trimmed by 5 bases and J by 6 bases, leaving 17 bases between them. The CDR3 DNA is TGTGCCAGCAGCCTACCTAGATTTCTGGAGGCCAACGTCCTGACTTTC. Translating it yields CASSLPRFLEANVLTF.

The CDR3 coding sequence is TGTGCCAGCAGCTTAGGCCGACTAGCGGGGGCCTACAATGAGCAGTTCTTC. Translated: CASSLGRLAGAYNEQFF. V is TRBV7-2 and J is TRBJ2-1, with 12 positions matching TRBD2. This CDR3 has 17 residues. Losses at the gene ends were 1 base for V and 2 bases for J; bases not matched to a gene: 3. Germline-derived CDR1 and CDR2 are SGHTA and FQGNSA.

Only one count was recorded for this clone. J is TRBJ2-3 and V is TRBV12-3 or TRBV12-4, with 8 bases matching TRBD1. V dropped 6 bases and J dropped 6; count of bases not matched to a gene: 5. The CDR3 runs to 13 residues. The DNA of the CDR3 is TGTGCCAGCAGAGGCAGGGGGCGTGATACGCAGTATTTT. It specifies CASRGRGRDTQYF.

This sequence joins TRBV18 and TRBJ2-7; 9 nucleotides agree with TRBD1. CDR1 is KGHSH, CDR2 LQKENI, per germline. This CDR3 is built from 15 residues. After removal of 2 bases from V and 0 bases from J, the junction contained 2 bases not matched to a gene. The CDR3 loop is CASSPKQGASYEQYF. The CDR3 region has the DNA TGTGCCAGCTCACCAAAACAGGGGGCCTCCTACGAGCAGTACTTC.

The chain recombines TRBV4-2 with TRBJ1-5; 7 nucleotides line up with TRBD1. The V and J ends lost 4 bases and 5 bases, in that order; junction bases with no gene match: 14. The germline CDR1 and CDR2 sequences are LGHNA and YNFKEQ. The CDR3 spans 17 residues. This chain's CDR3 is CASSPEPTGIGDQPQHF. CDR3 bases: TGTGCCAGCAGCCCCGAGCCGACAGGGATCGGGGATCAGCCCCAGCATTTT.

A word on this clone: Additional DNA sequences in this sample encode the identical CDR3. The V gene is TRBV19, the J gene TRBJ1-1; D gene ambiguous. The germline V and J ends were trimmed by 3 bases and 1 base, with 6 bases remaining between them. In germline, CDR1 is LNHDA, CDR2 SQIVND (reference sequence). The CDR3 covers 13 residues. This chain's CDR3 is CASSMVGNTEAFF. In nucleotides, the CDR3 is TGTGCCAGTAGTATGGTAGGGAACACTGAAGCTTTCTTT.

This chain connects TRBV5-4 to TRBJ2-5; D is unclear. Trimming shortened V by 2 bases and J by 2 bases, and 19 bases separated the two germline ends. This CDR3 contains 17 residues. Germline CDR1 reads SGHNT; CDR2 reads YYREEE (reference sequence). The DNA for the CDR3 is TGTGCCAGCAGCTTTAATGCGGCAGGACCATCACAAGAGACCCAGTACTTC. Translated: CASSFNAAGPSQETQYF.

This sequence joins TRBV21-1 and TRBJ2-5; the table's D call, TRBD1, was not checked against the DNA. TRBV21-1 is a recognized pseudogene. There are 15 residues in the CDR3. The CDR3 protein is CASSKEGTGKETQYF. The DNA of the CDR3 is TGTGCCAGCAGCAAAGAGGGGACAGGGAAAGAGACCCAGTACTTC.

V gene TRBV7-2 combines with J gene TRBJ1-5; D unclear. The V gene's germline CDR1 is SGHTA and CDR2 FQGNSA. The CDR3 length is 15 residues. Trimming removed 1 base from V and 6 bases from J, with 13 bases in between. Written as DNA, the CDR3 is TGTGCCAGCAGCTTAGTGGCGGGTCAGGCTCAGCCCCAGCATTTT. Translation gives CASSLVAGQAQPQHF.

The CDR3 sequence is CASSYSVNTEAFF. In nucleotides, the CDR3 is TGTGCCAGCAGCTACTCAGTGAACACTGAAGCTTTCTTT. The rearrangement links TRBV7-9 to TRBJ1-1; D is uncertain. Trimming removed 4 bases at V and 0 bases at J, with 6 bases between. This CDR3 is 13 amino acids long. Per germline, CDR1 SEHNR and CDR2 FQNEAQ (reference sequence). Looking up the rest from reference TRBV7-9 and TRBJ1-1 gives the full variable domain: DTGVSQNPRHKITKRGQNVTFRCDPISEHNRLYWYRQTLGQGPEFLTYFQNEAQLEKSRLLSDRFSAERPKGSFSTLEIQRTEQGDSAMYLCASSYSVNTEAFFGQGTRLTVV.

This chain uses TRBV3-1 (or the pseudogene TRBV3-2) with TRBJ2-2; 9 nucleotides match TRBD2. The J segment lost 6 bases and the V segment lost 1 base, leaving 6 bases of the junction unmatched. Germline V gene sequence: CDR1 LGHDT, CDR2 YNNKEL (reference sequence). The CDR3 contains 16 residues. CDR3 amino acids: CASSQVSGSFAGELFF. CDR3 bases: TGTGCCAGCAGCCAAGTTAGCGGGAGTTTTGCCGGGGAGCTGTTTTTT.